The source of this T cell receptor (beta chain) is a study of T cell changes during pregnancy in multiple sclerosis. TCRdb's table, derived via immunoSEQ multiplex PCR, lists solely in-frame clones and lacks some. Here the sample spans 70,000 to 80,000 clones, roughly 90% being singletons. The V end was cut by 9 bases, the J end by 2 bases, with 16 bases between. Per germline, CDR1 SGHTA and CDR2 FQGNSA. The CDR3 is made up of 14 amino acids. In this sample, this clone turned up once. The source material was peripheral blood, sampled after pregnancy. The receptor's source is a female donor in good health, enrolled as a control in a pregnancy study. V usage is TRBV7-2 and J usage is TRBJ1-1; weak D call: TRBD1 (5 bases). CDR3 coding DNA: TGTGCCAGTAAATCAGGGAGGGGTAACACTGAAGCTTTCTTT. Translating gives CASKSGRGNTEAFF.